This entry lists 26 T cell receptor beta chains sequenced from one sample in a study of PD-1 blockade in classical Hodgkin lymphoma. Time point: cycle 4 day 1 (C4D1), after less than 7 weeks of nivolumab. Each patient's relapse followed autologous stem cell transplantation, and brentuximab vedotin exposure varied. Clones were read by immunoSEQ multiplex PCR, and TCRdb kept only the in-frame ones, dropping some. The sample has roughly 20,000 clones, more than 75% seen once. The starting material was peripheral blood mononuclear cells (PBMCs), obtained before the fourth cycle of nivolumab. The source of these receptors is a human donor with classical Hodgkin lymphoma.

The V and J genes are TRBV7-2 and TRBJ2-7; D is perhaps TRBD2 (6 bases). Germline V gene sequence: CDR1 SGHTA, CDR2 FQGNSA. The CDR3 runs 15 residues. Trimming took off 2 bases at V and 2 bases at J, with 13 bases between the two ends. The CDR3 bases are TGTGCCAGCAGCTTAACTGGCGGGGCCGCCTACGAGCAGTACGTC. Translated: CASSLTGGAAYEQYV.

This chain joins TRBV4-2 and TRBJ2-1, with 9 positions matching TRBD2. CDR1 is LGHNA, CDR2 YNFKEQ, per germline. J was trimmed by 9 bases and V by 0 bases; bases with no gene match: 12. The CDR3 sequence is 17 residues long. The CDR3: CASSQDIAGVVGSEQFF. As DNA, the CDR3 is TGTGCCAGCAGCCAAGATATAGCGGGAGTCGTGGGTAGTGAGCAGTTCTTC.

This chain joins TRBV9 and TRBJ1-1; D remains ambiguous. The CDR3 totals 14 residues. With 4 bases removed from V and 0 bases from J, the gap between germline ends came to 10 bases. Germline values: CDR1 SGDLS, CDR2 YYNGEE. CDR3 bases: TGTGCCAGCAGCTCCGACAACTTGAACACTGAAGCTTTCTTT. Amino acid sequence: CASSSDNLNTEAFF.

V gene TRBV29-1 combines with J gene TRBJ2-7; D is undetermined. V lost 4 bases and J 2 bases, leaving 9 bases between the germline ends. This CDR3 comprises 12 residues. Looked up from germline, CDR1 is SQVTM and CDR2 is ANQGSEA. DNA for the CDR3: TGCAGCGTTGGGTCAGGCGCCTACGAGCAGTACTTC. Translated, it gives CSVGSGAYEQYF.

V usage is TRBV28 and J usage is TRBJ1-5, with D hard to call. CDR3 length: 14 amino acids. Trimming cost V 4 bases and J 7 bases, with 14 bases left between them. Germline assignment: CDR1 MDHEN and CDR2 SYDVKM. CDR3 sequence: CASSWGGIEQPQHF. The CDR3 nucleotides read TGTGCCAGCAGTTGGGGAGGGATAGAGCAGCCCCAGCATTTT.

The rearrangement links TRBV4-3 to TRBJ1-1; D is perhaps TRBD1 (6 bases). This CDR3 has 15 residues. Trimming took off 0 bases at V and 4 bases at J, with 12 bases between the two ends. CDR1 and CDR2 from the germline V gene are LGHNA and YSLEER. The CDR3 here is CASSQDYRVGTEAFF. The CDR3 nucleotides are TGCGCCAGCAGCCAAGATTACAGGGTCGGCACTGAAGCTTTCTTT.

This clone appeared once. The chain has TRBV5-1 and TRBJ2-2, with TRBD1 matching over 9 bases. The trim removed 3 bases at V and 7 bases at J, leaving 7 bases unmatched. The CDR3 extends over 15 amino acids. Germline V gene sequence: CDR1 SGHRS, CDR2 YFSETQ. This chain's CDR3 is CASSWTGDKVGELFF. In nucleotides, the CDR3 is TGCGCCAGCAGCTGGACAGGGGACAAGGTCGGGGAGCTGTTTTTT.

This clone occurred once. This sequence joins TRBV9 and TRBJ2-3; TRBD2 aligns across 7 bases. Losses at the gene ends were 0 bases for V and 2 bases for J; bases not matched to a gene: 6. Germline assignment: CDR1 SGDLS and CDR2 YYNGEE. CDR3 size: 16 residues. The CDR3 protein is CASSVGRGTFTDTQYF. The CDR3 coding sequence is TGTGCCAGCAGCGTAGGGCGGGGGACGTTCACAGATACGCAGTATTTT.

Here the CDR3 DNA reads TGTGCCAGCAGTCGGGGGTATACCGGGGAGCTGTTTTTT. Amino acid sequence: CASSRGYTGELFF. This chain uses TRBV6-5 with TRBJ2-2; TRBD2 is a possible D gene (6 bases). CDR1 is MNHEY, CDR2 SVGAGI, per germline. V gave up 5 bases and J gave up 5 bases, with 9 bases separating them. CDR3 size: 13 residues.

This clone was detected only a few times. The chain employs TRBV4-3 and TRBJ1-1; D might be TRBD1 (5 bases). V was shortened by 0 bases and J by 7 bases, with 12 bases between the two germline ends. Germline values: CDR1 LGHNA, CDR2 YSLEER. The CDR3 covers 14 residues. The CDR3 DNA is TGCGCCAGCAGCCAAGACTCCAGGGTGAGTGAAGCTTTCTTT. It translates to CASSQDSRVSEAFF.

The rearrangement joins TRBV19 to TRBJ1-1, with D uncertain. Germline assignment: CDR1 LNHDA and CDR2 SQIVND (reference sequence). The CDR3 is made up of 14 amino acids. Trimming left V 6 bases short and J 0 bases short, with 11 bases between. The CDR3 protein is CASSMTSMNTEAFF. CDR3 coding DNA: TGTGCCAGTAGCATGACATCAATGAACACTGAAGCTTTCTTT.

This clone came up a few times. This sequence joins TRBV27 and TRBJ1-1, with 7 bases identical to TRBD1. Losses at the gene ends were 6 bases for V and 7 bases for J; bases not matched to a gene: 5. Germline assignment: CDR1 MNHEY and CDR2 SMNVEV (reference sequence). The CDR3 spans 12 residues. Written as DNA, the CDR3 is TGTGCCAGCAGCCGGACAGGACTTGAAGCTTTCTTT. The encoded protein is CASSRTGLEAFF.

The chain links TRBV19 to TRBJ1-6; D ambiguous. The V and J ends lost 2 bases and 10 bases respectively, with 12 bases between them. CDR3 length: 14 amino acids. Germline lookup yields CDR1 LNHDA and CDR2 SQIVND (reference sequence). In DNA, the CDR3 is TGTGCCAGTAGTATATTGGGGATTGGATCACCCCTCCACTTT. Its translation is CASSILGIGSPLHF.

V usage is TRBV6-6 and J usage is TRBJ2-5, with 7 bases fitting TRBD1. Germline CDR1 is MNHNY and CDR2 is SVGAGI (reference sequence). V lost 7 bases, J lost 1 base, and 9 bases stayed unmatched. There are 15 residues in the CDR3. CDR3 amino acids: CASNYLTGSQETQYF. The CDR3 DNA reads TGTGCCAGCAACTACCTGACAGGGTCCCAAGAGACCCAGTACTTC.

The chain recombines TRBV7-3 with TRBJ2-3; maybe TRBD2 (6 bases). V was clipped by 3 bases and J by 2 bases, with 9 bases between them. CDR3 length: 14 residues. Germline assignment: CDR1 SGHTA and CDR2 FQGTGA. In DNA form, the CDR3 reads TGTGCCAGCAGCTTGCGCGGGGACACAGATACGCAGTATTTT. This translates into CASSLRGDTDTQYF.

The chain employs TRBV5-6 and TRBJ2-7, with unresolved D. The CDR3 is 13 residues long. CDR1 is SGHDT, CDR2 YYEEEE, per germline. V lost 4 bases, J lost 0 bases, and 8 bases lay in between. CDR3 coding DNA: TGTGCCAGCAGCCGCGTAGGCTCCTACGAGCAGTACTTC. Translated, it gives CASSRVGSYEQYF.

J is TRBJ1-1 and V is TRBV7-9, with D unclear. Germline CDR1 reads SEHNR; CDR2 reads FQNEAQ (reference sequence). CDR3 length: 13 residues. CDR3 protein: CAAREGTNTEAFF. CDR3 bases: TGTGCGGCTAGGGAGGGTACGAACACTGAAGCTTTCTTT.

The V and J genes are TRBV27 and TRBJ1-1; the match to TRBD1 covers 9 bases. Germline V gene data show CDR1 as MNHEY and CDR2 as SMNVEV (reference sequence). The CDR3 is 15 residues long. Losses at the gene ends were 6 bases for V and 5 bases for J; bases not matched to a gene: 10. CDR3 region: CASRTLGQGRTEAFF. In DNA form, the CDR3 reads TGTGCCAGCAGGACTTTGGGACAGGGAAGGACTGAAGCTTTCTTT.

CDR3 DNA: TGCGCCAGCACTACGGGACCTATGAACACTGAAGCTTTCTTT. As protein: CASTTGPMNTEAFF. This sequence joins TRBV5-1 and TRBJ1-1, with a weak D call TRBD1 (5 bases). Germline lookup yields CDR1 SGHRS and CDR2 YFSETQ. CDR3 length: 14 residues. Trimming shortened V by 6 bases and J by 0 bases, and 12 bases separated the two germline ends. Combining the CDR3 with reference TRBV5-1 and TRBJ1-1 gives the whole variable domain KAGVTQTPRYLIKTRGQQVTLSCSPISGHRSVSWYQQTPGQGLQFLFEYFSETQRNKGNFPGRFSGRQFSNSRSEMNVSTLELGDSALYLCASTTGPMNTEAFFGQGTRLTVV.

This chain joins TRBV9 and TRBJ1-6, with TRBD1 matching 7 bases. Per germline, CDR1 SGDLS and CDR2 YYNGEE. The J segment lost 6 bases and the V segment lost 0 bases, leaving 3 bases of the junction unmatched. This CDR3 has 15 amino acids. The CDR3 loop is CASSVAAGGNSPLHF. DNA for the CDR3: TGTGCCAGCAGCGTAGCGGCAGGGGGTAATTCACCCCTCCACTTT.

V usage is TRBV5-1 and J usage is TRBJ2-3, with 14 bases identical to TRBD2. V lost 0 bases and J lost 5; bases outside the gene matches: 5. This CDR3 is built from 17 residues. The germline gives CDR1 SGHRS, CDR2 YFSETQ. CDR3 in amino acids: CASSLARTSGGRDTQYF. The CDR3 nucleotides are TGCGCCAGCAGCTTGGCCAGGACTAGCGGGGGGAGAGATACGCAGTATTTT.

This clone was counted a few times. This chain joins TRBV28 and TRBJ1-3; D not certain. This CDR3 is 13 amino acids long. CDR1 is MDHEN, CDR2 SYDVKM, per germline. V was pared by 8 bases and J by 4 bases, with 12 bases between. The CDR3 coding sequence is TGTGCCAGCGGGCAGATTTTAGGAAACACCATATATTTT. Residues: CASGQILGNTIYF.

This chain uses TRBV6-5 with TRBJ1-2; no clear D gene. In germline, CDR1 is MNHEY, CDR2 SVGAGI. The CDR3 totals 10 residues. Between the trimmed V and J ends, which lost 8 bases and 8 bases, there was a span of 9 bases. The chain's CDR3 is CASGRGGYTF. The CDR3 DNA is TGTGCCAGCGGGCGTGGGGGCTACACCTTC.

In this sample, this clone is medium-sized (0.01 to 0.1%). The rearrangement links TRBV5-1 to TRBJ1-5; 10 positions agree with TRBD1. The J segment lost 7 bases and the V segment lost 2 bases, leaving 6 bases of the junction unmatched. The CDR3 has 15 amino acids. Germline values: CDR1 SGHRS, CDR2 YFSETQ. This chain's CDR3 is CASSFSGQGGQPQHF. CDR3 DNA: TGCGCCAGCAGCTTTTCTGGACAGGGGGGACAGCCCCAGCATTTT.

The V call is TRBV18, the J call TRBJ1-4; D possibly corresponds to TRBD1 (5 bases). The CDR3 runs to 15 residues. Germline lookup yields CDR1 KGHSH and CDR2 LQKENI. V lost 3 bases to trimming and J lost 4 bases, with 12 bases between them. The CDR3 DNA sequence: TGTGCCAGCTCACCGATTTGGGGGATTAATGAAAAACTGTTTTTT. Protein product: CASSPIWGINEKLFF.

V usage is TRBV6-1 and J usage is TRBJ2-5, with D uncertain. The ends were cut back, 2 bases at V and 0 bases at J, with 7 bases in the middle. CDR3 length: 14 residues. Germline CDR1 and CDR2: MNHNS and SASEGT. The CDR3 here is CASSEIGNQETQYF. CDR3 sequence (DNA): TGTGCCAGCAGTGAAATCGGTAACCAAGAGACCCAGTACTTC.